The 9 T cell receptor beta chains reported below all come from one sample, sequenced in a study of shared clonotypes between healthy human individuals. CD45RO-negative, CCR7-positively selected cells formed the naive CD8 fraction, excluding terminally differentiated effector memory CD45RA+ cells. Profiled with immunoSEQ multiplex PCR; TCRdb holds only in-frame clones, not every one. The sample lists over 2,000,000 clones, 80% to 95% occurring once. The specimen was naive CD8+ T cells from PBMCs. These receptors were collected from a man aged 18 to 29 in good health. Some clones in this sample may be carry-over from other donors' samples.

The V and J genes are TRBV28 and TRBJ2-7, with D uncertain. Germline loops: CDR1 MDHEN, CDR2 SYDVKM. V was clipped by 5 bases and J by 4 bases, with 12 bases between them. The CDR3 totals 13 residues. Written as DNA, the CDR3 is TGTGCCAGCAGTCCCAACCGCCCGTACGAGCAGTACTTC. This gives the protein CASSPNRPYEQYF. The full variable domain, rest sourced from reference TRBV28 and TRBJ2-7, is DVKVTQSSRYLVKRTGEKVFLECVQDMDHENMFWYRQDPGLGLRLIYFSYDVKMKEKGDIPEGYSVSREKKERFSLILESASTNQTSMYLCASSPNRPYEQYFGPGTRLTVT.

A note on this clone: Other DNA sequences in this sample translate to the same CDR3. This CDR3 is CASSPLAGGYEQYF. Written as DNA, the CDR3 is TGTGCCAGCAGTCCCCTAGCGGGAGGCTACGAGCAGTACTTC. The chain carries TRBV27 and TRBJ2-7; 11 positions agree with TRBD2. This CDR3 comprises 14 residues. V shed 5 bases, J shed 3 bases, and the junction held 3 bases outside the gene matches. Germline assignment: CDR1 MNHEY and CDR2 SMNVEV (reference sequence).

A word on this clone: This specimen includes other DNA sequences encoding the same CDR3. The genes are TRBV11-2 and TRBJ1-2; 7 positions agree with TRBD1. J gave up 8 bases and V 3 bases, and 6 bases lay outside the gene matches. This CDR3 region has 13 residues. Germline V gene sequence: CDR1 SGHAT, CDR2 FQNNGV. CDR3 sequence (DNA): TGTGCCAGCAGCTTTACACAGGGGCAGGGCTACACCTTC. Protein sequence: CASSFTQGQGYTF.

The chain uses TRBV6-1 and TRBJ2-7, with TRBD2 matching over 7 bases. CDR1 and CDR2 from the germline V gene are MNHNS and SASEGT. Trimming cost V 1 base and J 13 bases; bases outside gene matches: 1. This CDR3 has 10 amino acids. This CDR3 reads CASSEGEGYF. For the CDR3, the DNA is TGTGCCAGCAGTGAAGGGGAGGGCTACTTC.

The chain has TRBV10-3 and TRBJ1-2; weak D call: TRBD1 (5 bases). The CDR3 length is 17 residues. The V end lost 0 bases, the J end lost 4 bases, and 18 bases lay between the germline ends. The germline V gene encodes CDR1 ENHRY and CDR2 SYGVKD. CDR3 in amino acids: CAISESTVGAVLYGYTF. In DNA, the CDR3 is TGTGCCATCAGTGAGTCGACAGTTGGGGCCGTCCTCTATGGCTACACCTTC.

J is TRBJ2-7 and V is TRBV4-3, with D uncertain. The CDR3 runs to 16 residues. Germline-derived CDR1 and CDR2 are LGHNA and YSLEER. Trimming pared 3 bases from V and 4 bases from J, leaving 19 bases between. In nucleotides, the CDR3 is TGCGCCAGCAGCCAGCAAGCAACCCGCCGCGAGTACGAGCAGTACTTC. Amino acid sequence: CASSQQATRREYEQYF.

This clone has more than one count but fewer than ten. V gene TRBV5-6 combines with J gene TRBJ1-1; 7 bases fit TRBD1. The germline V gene encodes CDR1 SGHDT and CDR2 YYEEEE. The ends lost 3 bases at V and 5 bases at J; junction bases unmatched: 4. The CDR3 consists of 13 residues. The CDR3 sequence is CASSSRRGTEAFF. For the CDR3, the DNA is TGTGCCAGCAGCTCCCGCAGGGGGACTGAAGCTTTCTTT.

The V call is TRBV11-2, the J call TRBJ2-1, with a tentative D call TRBD2 (6 bases). Germline lookup yields CDR1 SGHAT and CDR2 FQNNGV. CDR3 length equals 15 residues. Trimming left V 4 bases short and J 0 bases short, with 10 bases between. This CDR3 reads CASSWAGSSYNEQFF. CDR3 nucleotide sequence: TGTGCCAGCAGCTGGGCGGGGAGCTCCTACAATGAGCAGTTCTTC. Drawing the rest from reference TRBV11-2 and TRBJ2-1, the complete variable domain is EAGVAQSPRYKIIEKRQSVAFWCNPISGHATLYWYQQILGQGPKLLIQFQNNGVVDDSQLPKDRFSAERLKGVDSTLKIQPAKLEDSAVYLCASSWAGSSYNEQFFGPGTRLTVL.

The rearrangement links TRBV2 to TRBJ2-1; perhaps TRBD2 as D (6 bases). The CDR3 covers 13 residues. CDR1 and CDR2 from the germline V gene are SNHLY and FYNNEI. Trimming shortened V by 6 bases and J by 6 bases, and 12 bases separated the two germline ends. The CDR3 region is CASRSSDRNEQFF. The CDR3 DNA is TGTGCCAGCAGATCTAGCGATCGCAATGAGCAGTTCTTC.